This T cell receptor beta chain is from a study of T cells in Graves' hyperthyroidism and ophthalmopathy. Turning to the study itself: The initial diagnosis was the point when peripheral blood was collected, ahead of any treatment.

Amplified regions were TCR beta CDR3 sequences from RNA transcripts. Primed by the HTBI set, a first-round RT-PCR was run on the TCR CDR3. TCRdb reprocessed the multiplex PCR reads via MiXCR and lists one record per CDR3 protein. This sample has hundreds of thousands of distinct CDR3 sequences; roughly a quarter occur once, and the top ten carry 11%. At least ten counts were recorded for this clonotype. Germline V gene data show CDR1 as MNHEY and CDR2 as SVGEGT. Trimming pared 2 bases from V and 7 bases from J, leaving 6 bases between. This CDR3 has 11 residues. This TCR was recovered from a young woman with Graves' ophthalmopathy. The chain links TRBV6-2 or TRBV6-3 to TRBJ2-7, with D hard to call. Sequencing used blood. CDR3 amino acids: CASSYTLEQYF. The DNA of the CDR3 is TGTGCCAGCAGTTACACTTTGGAGCAGTACTTC.